This TCR beta chain stems from a study of blood T cell repertoires in COVID-19. The assay was immunoSEQ multiplex PCR, and TCRdb's table has in-frame clones only and misses some. The sample lists fewer than 350,000 clones, around 85% occurring once. Study members were between roughly 18 and 89 years old and lived in some 26 US regions. Before being deemed recovered, Cohort 3 donors had two negative PCRs, clearance, or symptom resolution. The CDR3 totals 16 residues. V shed 2 bases and J 4 bases; nucleotides not matched to a gene: 9. Germline lookup yields CDR1 MNHNS and CDR2 SASEGT. The material sequenced was PBMCs or T cells enriched from blood (not recorded which). This TCR derives from a woman in her 40s who had recovered from COVID-19. The chain joins TRBV6-1 to TRBJ2-7, with 9 bases identical to TRBD1. For the CDR3, the DNA is TGTGCCAGCAGTGAATTGGGGACAGGGCTCCCATACGAGCAGTACTTC. It yields the protein CASSELGTGLPYEQYF.